This TCR beta chain originates from a study of T cell responses to AZD1222 COVID-19 vaccine. Overall study results and limits: Targeting of unmutated variant regions was reportedly seen in nearly half of spike-specific TCRs. Vaccine-related CD4 TCRs covered spike, predominating at 160-218 and 743-854. Clonal diversity was possibly underestimated, and the donors were mostly white British, with more females.

This CDR3 has 14 amino acids. The germline gives CDR1 SGHRS, CDR2 YFSETQ. V was trimmed by 2 bases and J by 8 bases, leaving 14 bases between them. Remarks on this clone: What it recognizes is unknown.

Here immunoSEQ multiplex PCR was the method, and the copy in TCRdb shows in-frame clones only, minus some. The data contain about 120,000 clones, roughly 85% of them singletons. Sample: peripheral blood, taken on day 0 of MenACWY control vaccination. The sequence was collected from an adult in good health. The chain carries TRBV5-1 and TRBJ2-1; D gene unclear. Written as DNA, the CDR3 is TGCGCCAGCAGCTTAAGCGATCGATCTGATGAGCAGTTCTTC. The encoded protein is CASSLSDRSDEQFF.